What follows are 8 T cell receptor beta chains derived from one specimen sequenced in a study of T cells in Graves' hyperthyroidism and ophthalmopathy. Researchers amplified the TCR beta CDR3 regions from RNA transcripts. The HTBI primer set was used in a first-round RT-PCR of the TCR CDR3. TCRdb recomputed calls from the multiplex PCR reads with MiXCR, one row per CDR3 protein. The data hold some 270,000 distinct CDR3 sequences, with roughly 15% observed a single time. The sample comprised blood. The receptors originated from a woman aged 40 to 50 with Graves' hyperthyroidism.

This clonotype has a count of ten or more. The gene calls are TRBV5-6 and TRBJ1-5; D call uncertain. CDR1 is SGHDT, CDR2 YYEEEE, per germline. The CDR3 sequence is 14 residues long. V gave up 2 bases and J gave up 3 bases, with 9 bases separating them. The CDR3 spells CASSFRGNNQPQHF. CDR3 nucleotide sequence: TGTGCCAGCAGCTTTCGGGGAAACAATCAGCCCCAGCATTTT.

This clonotype was seen ten or more times. This sequence joins TRBV27 and TRBJ2-1; perhaps TRBD2 as D (6 bases). V was cut by 6 bases and J by 1 base, with 16 bases left in between. The germline CDR1 and CDR2 sequences are MNHEY and SMNVEV (reference sequence). This CDR3 contains 16 residues. CDR3 protein: CASRVSRDLSYNEQFF. The CDR3 DNA sequence: TGTGCCAGCAGAGTTTCGCGGGATCTGTCCTACAATGAGCAGTTCTTC.

As to this clonotype: The junction and the germline gene differ at one end; a read error may be behind it. The chain has TRBV12-3 or TRBV12-4 and TRBJ2-5; 11 bases match TRBD2. The CDR3 is made up of 15 amino acids. The CDR3: CASSSIAGGQGTQYF. CDR3 bases: TGTGCCAGCAGTTCAATAGCGGGAGGGCAAGGGACCCAGTACTTC.

This clonotype was seen repeatedly, ten times or more. This chain connects TRBV7-8 to TRBJ1-5; 10 positions agree with TRBD1. V lost 4 bases, J lost 5 bases, and 14 bases stayed unmatched. Germline lookup yields CDR1 SGHVS and CDR2 FQNEAQ. CDR3 length: 18 residues. Here the CDR3 DNA reads TGTGCCAGCAGCTCCACCGGGACAGGGGCCGTACCGGATCAGCCCCAGCATTTT. Its translation is CASSSTGTGAVPDQPQHF.

This clonotype was picked up many times. The CDR3 protein is CASSLFRTGGSGYTF. CDR3 coding DNA: TGTGCCAGCAGTTTATTCAGGACAGGGGGCTCTGGCTACACCTTC. The rearrangement uses TRBV28 and TRBJ1-2; 11 bases map to TRBD1. The CDR3 extends over 15 amino acids. Per germline, CDR1 MDHEN and CDR2 SYDVKM. Germline trimming cut 1 base from V and 7 bases from J; bases unmatched to any gene: 5.

As concerns this clonotype: Since a much larger clone is just one base distant, this may be a read error. The chain uses TRBV12-3 or TRBV12-4 and TRBJ2-1; D is ambiguous. CDR3 length: 12 amino acids. CDR3 loop: CACSLWKNEQFF. The CDR3 DNA reads TGTGCCTGCAGTTTATGGAAAAATGAGCAGTTCTTC.

At least ten counts were recorded for this clonotype. This rearrangement joins TRBV20-1 to TRBJ1-2; 8 positions match TRBD1. V lost 6 bases and J lost 6; bases outside the gene matches: 3. The germline CDR1 and CDR2 sequences are DFQATT and SNEGSKA (reference sequence). The CDR3 covers 11 residues. CDR3 sequence (DNA): TGCAGTGCCGGACAGGGAGATGGCTACACCTTC. Translated: CSAGQGDGYTF.

This clonotype appeared a few times. The V and J genes are TRBV29-1 and TRBJ1-3; no reliable D call. From germline, CDR1 is SQVTM and CDR2 ANQGSEA. The V end lost 7 bases, the J end lost 0 bases, and 10 bases lay between the germline ends. This CDR3 region has 13 residues. The CDR3, as DNA: TGCAGCGGATGGGTCTCCTCTGGAAACACCATATATTTT. Protein product: CSGWVSSGNTIYF.